This T cell receptor beta chain was identified during a study of blood T cells in healthy people across ages. Sample-barcoded 5' priming and a J-beta primer mix drove a second PCR of roughly 7 to 11 cycles. MiXCR, applied by TCRdb to the 5' RACE reads, yields one record per CDR3 protein. Found here are over 700,000 distinct CDR3 sequences, 20% to 25% of them singletons; the top ten hold around 9.2%. The V gene lost 4 bases and the J gene lost 2 bases, with 9 bases spanning the gap. Germline lookup yields CDR1 MNHEY and CDR2 SVGAGI. The CDR3 runs 15 residues. This clonotype was counted many times. These data were also filed under a second study, of T cells of mothers and their children.

This chain joins TRBV6-5 and TRBJ2-6; possibly TRBD1 for D (6 bases). What was sequenced was blood. The receptor's source is a boy younger than 18 in good health. CDR3 region: CASSSQGAGANVLTF. The CDR3 nucleotides read TGTGCCAGCAGTTCACAGGGTGCTGGGGCCAACGTCCTGACTTTC.